This T cell receptor (beta chain) derives from a study of early T cells in non-severe SARS-CoV-2 infection. Germline lookup yields CDR1 SGHKS and CDR2 YYEKEE (reference sequence). The ends were cut back, 0 bases at V and 5 bases at J, with 8 bases in the middle. This CDR3 region has 13 residues. TCRdb re-called the 5' RACE reads with MiXCR, one entry per CDR3 protein. This sample carries 20,000 to 30,000 distinct CDR3 sequences, 4.3% of them seen once, and the ten largest clones take about a sixth. This clonotype is judged medium-sized. The specimen sequenced was whole blood. The chain combines TRBV5-5 with TRBJ1-2; D gene uncertain. This TCR was recovered from an adult who was a healthcare worker with PCR-confirmed SARS-CoV-2 infection or an uninfected control (not recorded which). The CDR3 DNA reads as TGTGCCAGCAGCTTGGATTCGCAGTATGGCTACACCTTC. Protein product: CASSLDSQYGYTF.